This TCR beta chain was sequenced for a study of shared clonotypes between healthy human individuals (dated by TCRdb to 2020 to 2022). Concerning the study at large: A couple of women and a few men aged 18 to 49 years were included in the cohort. Per donor, three plates each were used for CD4 naive and CD4 memory, two for CD8 naive, and one for CD8 memory. To estimate repertoire size and how much clonotype sharing occurs between individuals, the study deeply sequenced the blood TCR repertoires of about 5 healthy adults. To increase sequencing depth and limit assay-specific biases, different laboratories used diverse techniques to prepare libraries and sequence TCR repertoires. Between about 0.9 and 8.9 billion PBMCs per donor were obtained by leukapheresis. What the authors observed across the whole study: Across four donors, roughly 5.1% of naive CD4, around 3.3% of naive CD8, 2.3% of memory CD4, and 0.4% to 0.45% of memory CD8 clonotypes were shared. Larger estimated clonotype richness was generally found for naive subsets than for memory subsets. Pairwise subsampling led to the expectation that sequencing depth would affect the degree of clonotype sharing among donors. Clonotypes shared by all four sorted-subset donors showed higher generation probabilities than non-shared clonotypes. Incomplete sequencing was indicated by rarefaction of sorted-subset datasets, despite the large sequencing depth. Sampling was restricted to blood, and TCR repertoires in tissue are likely to differ from TCR repertoires in blood. The genetic and exposure-history diversity represented was limited by the small number of donors.

For CDR1 and CDR2, the germline V gene lists MDHEN and SYDVKM. V and J are trimmed by 5 bases and 0 bases, and the gene matches miss 7 bases of the junction. Inclusive of the bounding cysteine and phenylalanine, the CDR3 is 17 residues long. This entry keeps only the CDR3 DNA: 51 bases, framed from base 1. Using the deep immunoSEQ assay, multiplex PCR amplified TCR CDR3 regions from genomic DNA. Extracted genomic DNA from each cell subset was distributed evenly across all wells of several immunoSEQ 96-well plates, and each plate was treated as a replicate. For sorted subsets, about 210 ng of genomic DNA, equivalent to roughly 30,000 T cell genomes, went into each replicate PCR. Purified libraries were quantified with a Qubit 3.0 fluorometer, sized on a Bioanalyzer 2100, and re-quantified with the KAPA Library Quantification kit. Every immunoSEQ 96-well plate was sequenced on a separate single-read 150-cycle Illumina NextSeq 550 flow cell. The authors' pipeline ran thus. Because the immunoSEQ output included only junctional sequences and no quality scores, the filtering could not be the same as the filtering used for full-length reads. Sequences were annotated with PyIR, a Python wrapper for IgBLAST v1.9, and V/J genes and CDR3 were assigned using IMGT germline references. Reads were removed for weak V/J assignments (E-value above 1e-6), missing CDR3, stop codons, out-of-frame junctions, or ambiguous translated residues. V3J clonotypes were defined as sequences sharing the same inferred V gene, J gene, and CDR3 amino acid sequence. To compute the percentage overlap between repertoires, the number of shared unique clonotypes was divided by the size of the smaller repertoire. Three approaches were used to assess repertoire richness: RTK rarefaction, the Chao1 estimator, and Recon v2.1 estimates of unobserved clonotypes. Generation probabilities were computed with OLGA for all TCRbeta clonotypes obtained by the gDNA method from a few donors. This is the immuneACCESS table as TCRdb keeps it, with only in-frame sequences that have V and J called. A part of the clones is gone; compared with another copy, unresolved V genes explain less than half, and the rest is unexplained. V and J calls and clone size are as listed in that table; D and trimming were resolved from the DNA. This sample holds around 1,900,000 clones; around 93% were observed only once. Together, the top ten hold approximately 1.7% of the sample.

This clone was seen just once. It has no known antigen specificity. Base qualities are not recorded, but no much larger clone differs from it by a single base. CD8 naive samples were CD45RO-negative cells positively selected for CCR7, giving a CD45RA+CCR7+ population that excluded TemRA cells. The donors were healthy, HIV-negative adults with no recently reported acute infections or vaccinations. Only Caucasian adults living in Nashville, Tennessee, USA were represented among the donors. Blood was obtained by leukapheresis, after which PBMCs were separated by Ficoll-Histopaque density gradient centrifugation and cryopreserved in liquid nitrogen vapor phase. Purity and quantity of every magnetically sorted T cell population were checked by analytical flow cytometry. From each sorted fraction, genomic DNA was isolated and quantified by UV absorbance on a Nanodrop 2000c.

Sequencing was performed on naive CD8+ T cells from PBMCs. The cell subset or site label, read with the paper, signifies: CD45RA+CCR7+. This sequence uses TRBV28 and TRBJ2-3; TRBD2 fits 11 bases in the junction. The TCR comes from a man younger than 35 in good health. Some clones in this sample may be carry-over from other donors' samples. The sequenced DNA: TGTGCCAGCAGTACCAGACTAGCGGGGTATAGCACAGATACGCAGTATTTT. It specifies CASSTRLAGYSTDTQYF.